This note documents a single T cell receptor beta chain sequence. Its cognate antigen is unknown. This sample was included in a study of OX40 agonist ivuxolimab in advanced cancers. For the study at large: In this trial design, patients received ivuxolimab intravenously at 0.01 to 10 mg/kg every 2 weeks.

Sequenced by immunoSEQ multiplex PCR; TCRdb stores in-frame clones only, minus some. Of 83,000 or so clones listed, about 81% were seen once; the top ten hold 1.5% to 2%. It was autoimmune disease history or systemic immunosuppression that excluded patients. The germline CDR1 and CDR2 sequences are SQVTM and ANQGSEA. The CDR3 totals 11 residues. V gave up 8 bases and J gave up 2 bases, with 8 bases separating them. Broader study findings: Expanded clones were, on average, more numerous in CD8+ T cells than in CD4+.

This clonotype was sampled from an adult with an advanced solid tumor such as melanoma, head and neck, liver or kidney cancer. Sample: CD4+ or CD8+ T cells sorted from blood, taken in a trial of the OX40 agonist ivuxolimab. The chain joins TRBV29-1 to TRBJ2-3, with D uncertain. The CDR3 region has the DNA TGCAGCTTCCACTACACAGATACGCAGTATTTT. Translation: CSFHYTDTQYF.